Shown below are 16 T cell receptor beta chains from a single sample sequenced in a study of neurological immune-mediated disorders. Time point in this sample: longitudinal time-point 1 (baseline). TCRdb reprocessed the 5' RACE reads with MiXCR, giving one entry per CDR3 protein. Among roughly 75,000 distinct CDR3 sequences, around 15% were seen once, and the ten largest hold under 5.5%. The sample taken for sequencing was PBMCs. The receptors here all came from a female donor with HTLV-1-associated myelopathy (HAM/TSP).

V usage is TRBV29-1 and J usage is TRBJ2-3; TRBD2 agrees at 8 bases. The CDR3 loop spans 12 amino acids. Germline V gene data show CDR1 as SQVTM and CDR2 as ANQGSEA. The ends lost 4 bases at V and 5 bases at J; junction bases unmatched: 2. As DNA, the CDR3 is TGCAGCGTTGTAAGCGGGGGAGATACGCAGTATTTT. Amino acids: CSVVSGGDTQYF.

This clonotype came up many times. The chain is built from TRBV5-1 and TRBJ2-3, with 9 bases aligning to TRBD1. Germline trimming cut 9 bases from V and 2 bases from J; bases unmatched to any gene: 4. The CDR3 sequence is 13 residues long. In germline, CDR1 is SGHRS, CDR2 YFSETQ. The CDR3 here is CATRDRATDTQYF. DNA for the CDR3: TGCGCCACCAGGGACAGGGCCACAGATACGCAGTATTTT.

This clonotype was counted many times. This rearrangement joins TRBV5-5 to TRBJ1-1; D unclear. The CDR3 has 13 amino acids. With 4 bases removed from V and 0 bases from J, the gap between germline ends came to 7 bases. The germline V gene encodes CDR1 SGHKS and CDR2 YYEKEE (reference sequence). CDR3 region: CASSIGVNTEAFF. In DNA form, the CDR3 reads TGTGCCAGCAGCATCGGGGTGAACACTGAAGCTTTCTTT.

Many counts were recorded for this clonotype. The V call is TRBV28, the J call TRBJ1-2; no clear D. The CDR3 has 13 amino acids. V was pared by 5 bases and J by 7 bases, with 14 bases between. Looked up from germline, CDR1 is MDHEN and CDR2 is SYDVKM. The CDR3 nucleotides are TGTGCCAGCAGTGGTGCGTTGGGTAGTGGCTACACCTTC. Its protein is CASSGALGSGYTF.

The chain joins TRBV30 to TRBJ2-7, with a tentative D call TRBD1 (6 bases). Trimming took off 0 bases at V and 4 bases at J, with 10 bases between the two ends. Germline loops: CDR1 GTSNPN, CDR2 SVGIG (reference sequence). This CDR3 is 13 amino acids long. CDR3 amino acids: CAWSVPGQYEQYF. CDR3 bases: TGTGCCTGGAGTGTACCCGGACAGTACGAGCAGTACTTC.

This clonotype was counted at least ten times. The rearrangement uses TRBV20-1 and TRBJ1-2; D is unresolved. This CDR3 spans 14 amino acids. CDR1 and CDR2 (germline): DFQATT, SNEGSKA (reference sequence). V was shortened by 3 bases and J by 3 bases, with 14 bases between the two germline ends. CDR3 sequence (DNA): TGCAGTGCTAGGGTCCTGGGCCGTGACTATGGCTACACCTTC. Residues: CSARVLGRDYGYTF.

About this clonotype itself: This sequence may be a read error, since a much larger clone differs from it by one base. This rearrangement joins TRBV12-3 or TRBV12-4 to TRBJ1-3; tentatively, D is TRBD1 (6 bases). The CDR3 totals 14 residues. V lost 1 base to trimming and J lost 4 bases, with 8 bases between them. The CDR3 spells CASSLVGAGNTIYF. CDR3 in DNA: TGTGCCAGCAGTTTAGTGGGGGCAGGAAACACCATATATTTT.

This clonotype was found many times. The gene calls are TRBV5-1 and TRBJ2-5, with unresolved D. Germline V CDR1 and CDR2: SGHRS, YFSETQ. V was clipped by 2 bases and J by 4 bases, with 3 bases between them. There are 11 residues in the CDR3. The CDR3 here is CASSFLETQYF. The CDR3 DNA follows: TGCGCCAGCAGCTTCTTAGAGACCCAGTACTTC.

This clonotype came up many times. This chain joins TRBV29-1 and TRBJ2-5; 7 bases are shared with TRBD2. This CDR3 contains 14 residues. After removal of 4 bases from V and 2 bases from J, the junction contained 7 bases not matched to a gene. The V gene's germline CDR1 is SQVTM and CDR2 ANQGSEA. The CDR3 sequence is CSVVRGAGQETQYF. The CDR3 DNA reads TGCAGCGTTGTTCGTGGAGCGGGGCAAGAGACCCAGTACTTC. Complete variable domain (other parts from reference TRBV29-1 and TRBJ2-5): SAVISQKPSRDICQRGTSLTIQCQVDSQVTMMFWYRQQPGQSLTLIATANQGSEATYESGFVIDKFPISRPNLTFSTLTVSNMSPEDSSIYLCSVVRGAGQETQYFGPGTRLLVL.

At least ten counts were recorded for this clonotype. The V gene is TRBV20-1, the J gene TRBJ1-1; a weak D match, TRBD1 (5 bases). V shed 4 bases and J shed 4 bases, with 13 bases lying between them. CDR3 size: 13 residues. The germline V gene has CDR1 DFQATT and CDR2 SNEGSKA (reference sequence). The CDR3 bases are TGCAGTGCTACACGGGGGGGGAGCACTGAAGCTTTCTTT. Translated, it gives CSATRGGSTEAFF.

At least ten counts were recorded for this clonotype. The gene calls are TRBV5-5 and TRBJ2-1; D is perhaps TRBD2 (6 bases). The germline gives CDR1 SGHKS, CDR2 YYEKEE (reference sequence). The CDR3 length is 14 residues. V lost 4 bases, J lost 7 bases, and 15 bases lay in between. The CDR3 reads CASSGWGVGNEQFF. The DNA of the CDR3 is TGTGCCAGCAGCGGCTGGGGGGTCGGTAATGAGCAGTTCTTC. Variable domain in full (rest from reference TRBV5-5 and TRBJ2-1): DAGVTQSPTHLIKTRGQQVTLRCSPISGHKSVSWYQQVLGQGPQFIFQYYEKEERGRGNFPDRFSARQFPNYSSELNVNALLLGDSALYLCASSGWGVGNEQFFGPGTRLTVL.

In this sample, this clonotype turned up once. A much larger clone lies one base from this, so it may be a read error. The chain carries TRBV5-1 and TRBJ2-5; D not certain. This CDR3 is built from 14 residues. The germline V gene has CDR1 SGHRS and CDR2 YFSETQ. The CDR3 spells CASSNGRTQEIQYF. The CDR3 DNA reads as TGCGCCAGCAGCAATGGACGGACCCAAGAGATCCAGTACTTC. Complete variable domain (other parts from reference TRBV5-1 and TRBJ2-5): KAGVTQTPRYLIKTRGQQVTLSCSPISGHRSVSWYQQTPGQGLQFLFEYFSETQRNKGNFPGRFSGRQFSNSRSEMNVSTLELGDSALYLCASSNGRTQEIQYFGPGTRLLVL.

As regards this clonotype: The germline gene is not matched at one end of the junction; a read error may be the cause. The chain uses TRBV20-1 and TRBJ2-2; no clear D. The CDR3 contains 14 residues. Germline loops: CDR1 DFQATT, CDR2 SNEGSKA (reference sequence). The CDR3 loop reads CSDRPGGVTGELFF. Written as DNA, the CDR3 is TGCAGTGATAGACCGGGTGGGGTCACCGGGGAGCTGTTTTTT.

This clonotype was counted at least ten times. This rearrangement joins TRBV5-5 to TRBJ2-7; 8 bases fit TRBD1. The V and J ends lost 5 bases and 1 base, in that order; junction bases with no gene match: 5. Germline CDR1 is SGHKS and CDR2 is YYEKEE (reference sequence). This CDR3 comprises 14 residues. CDR3 nucleotide sequence: TGTGCCAGCAGTCGGCGGACAGGGTCCTACGAGCAGTACTTC. Translated, it gives CASSRRTGSYEQYF. Full variable domain (rest looked up from reference TRBV5-5 and TRBJ2-7): DAGVTQSPTHLIKTRGQQVTLRCSPISGHKSVSWYQQVLGQGPQFIFQYYEKEERGRGNFPDRFSARQFPNYSSELNVNALLLGDSALYLCASSRRTGSYEQYFGPGTRLTVT.

This clonotype was detected ten times or more. The chain employs TRBV7-3 and TRBJ1-1; D is perhaps TRBD1 (6 bases). With 1 base removed from V and 0 bases from J, the gap between germline ends came to 18 bases. CDR1 is SGHTA and CDR2 is FQGTGA in the germline V gene. There are 18 residues in the CDR3. The CDR3, as DNA: TGTGCCAGCAGCTTAAGAGGGTCGGTCGAGGGGGTGAACACTGAAGCTTTCTTT. It yields the protein CASSLRGSVEGVNTEAFF. Combining the CDR3 with reference TRBV7-3 and TRBJ1-1 gives the whole variable domain GAGVSQTPSNKVTEKGKYVELRCDPISGHTALYWYRQSLGQGPEFLIYFQGTGAADDSGLPNDRFFAVRPEGSVSTLKIQRTERGDSAVYLCASSLRGSVEGVNTEAFFGQGTRLTVV.

Remarks on this clonotype: A much larger clone sits a single nucleotide away, making a read error possible. The chain links TRBV7-9 to TRBJ2-1, with D possibly matching TRBD1 (6 bases). Trimming left V 4 bases short and J 8 bases short, with 18 bases between. Germline loops: CDR1 SEHNR, CDR2 FQNEAQ (reference sequence). This CDR3 is 15 amino acids long. CDR3 DNA: TGTGCCAGCAGCTCCAGGGGAATGTTTTGGGATGAGCAGTTCTTC. Translated: CASSSRGMFWDEQFF.